This entry lists 32 T cell receptor beta chains sequenced from one sample in a study of T-cell reconstitution after alpha-beta-depleted transplantation in children. Unique molecular identifiers featured in how the TCRbeta library was prepared. TCRdb analysed the PCR reads with MiXCR anew, one entry per CDR3 protein. The sample comprises roughly 610,000 distinct CDR3 sequences, 8% to 11% of which are singletons, and less than 5% rests with the top ten. The sequencing used PBMCs from the stem cell graft donor, collected from the stem cell graft. These receptors were taken from a human donor who donated a stem cell graft to a child with acute myeloid leukemia.

This chain links TRBV20-1 with TRBJ2-1, with TRBD2 matching over 7 bases. The CDR3 length is 14 residues. Per the germline V gene, CDR1 is DFQATT and CDR2 is SNEGSKA (reference sequence). Trimming removed 3 bases from V and 4 bases from J; junction bases left unmatched: 6. The DNA of the CDR3 is TGCAGTGCTAGGGAACTAGCGCCTTACAATGAGCAGTTCTTC. Protein: CSARELAPYNEQFF.

In this sample, this clonotype turned up many times. This chain uses TRBV20-1 with TRBJ2-3; a weak D match, TRBD2 (6 bases). Germline values: CDR1 DFQATT, CDR2 SNEGSKA (reference sequence). V was clipped by 5 bases and J by 2 bases, with 8 bases between them. There are 12 residues in the CDR3. The CDR3, as DNA: TGCAGTGCTGAGGGACTCACAGATACGCAGTATTTT. Translating gives CSAEGLTDTQYF.

This clonotype was picked up many times. This rearrangement joins TRBV20-1 to TRBJ2-3, with D possibly called TRBD1 or TRBD2 (5 bases each). With 0 bases removed from V and 0 bases from J, the gap between germline ends came to 7 bases. Germline loops: CDR1 DFQATT, CDR2 SNEGSKA (reference sequence). The CDR3 length is 14 residues. In DNA, the CDR3 is TGCAGTGCTAGAGAGGGACGAAGCACAGATACGCAGTATTTT. Protein: CSAREGRSTDTQYF.

The V gene is TRBV20-1, the J gene TRBJ2-1; the match to TRBD2 covers 7 bases. There are 16 residues in the CDR3. The V gene end was trimmed by 3 bases and the J gene end by 0 bases; junction bases not matched to a gene: 8. Looked up from germline, CDR1 is DFQATT and CDR2 is SNEGSKA (reference sequence). The CDR3 DNA sequence: TGCAGTGCTAGGTGGACTAGACCAAGCTCCTACAATGAGCAGTTCTTC. This codes for CSARWTRPSSYNEQFF.

Many counts were recorded for this clonotype. The gene calls are TRBV7-8 and TRBJ1-5, with D perhaps matching TRBD1 (6 bases). V lost 6 bases to trimming and J lost 7 bases, with 13 bases between them. CDR1 and CDR2 from the germline V gene are SGHVS and FQNEAQ. The CDR3 totals 13 residues. CDR3 amino acids: CASRRGGDQPQHF. DNA of the CDR3: TGTGCCAGCAGAAGAGGGGGGGACCAGCCCCAGCATTTT.

This clonotype came up a few times. The gene calls are TRBV13 and TRBJ2-7; TRBD2 matches at 7 bases. Germline lookup yields CDR1 PRHDT and CDR2 FYEKMQ (reference sequence). V lost 5 bases, J lost 3 bases, and 7 bases stayed unmatched. The CDR3 extends over 14 amino acids. This CDR3 reads CASSHSKRDYEQYF. The CDR3 DNA is TGTGCCAGCAGCCACTCCAAGCGGGACTACGAGCAGTACTTC.

This sequence joins TRBV4-1 and TRBJ2-3; 10 nucleotides agree with TRBD2. The CDR3 contains 17 residues. V dropped 3 bases and J dropped 3; count of bases not matched to a gene: 9. Germline lookup yields CDR1 MGHRA and CDR2 YSYEKL. CDR3 nucleotides: TGCGCCAGCAGCCATGCCCGAGTAGCGGGAGGAACAGATACGCAGTATTTT. Its protein product is CASSHARVAGGTDTQYF.

This clonotype has a handful of counts. The V call is TRBV7-2, the J call TRBJ2-5; 16 bases map to TRBD2. The J segment lost 4 bases and the V segment lost 1 base, leaving 3 bases of the junction unmatched. The CDR3 sequence is 17 residues long. Germline-derived CDR1 and CDR2 are SGHTA and FQGNSA. The CDR3 here is CASSLVGTSGRGETQYF. CDR3 bases: TGTGCCAGCAGCTTAGTAGGGACTAGCGGGAGGGGAGAGACCCAGTACTTC.

This clonotype has just a few counts. The J gene is TRBJ1-4, the V gene TRBV4-2, with 12 bases matching TRBD1. The CDR3 runs 21 residues. With V trimmed by 0 bases and J by 4 bases, 15 bases remained unmatched. Germline CDR1 and CDR2: LGHNA and YNFKEQ. The CDR3 here is CASSQEFVGTGGVMGNEKLFF. CDR3 DNA: TGTGCCAGCAGCCAAGAATTCGTGGGGACAGGGGGCGTAATGGGTAATGAAAAACTGTTTTTT.

CDR3: CASSPWSGGKETQYF. CDR3 coding DNA: TGTGCCAGCAGCCCCTGGTCAGGGGGAAAAGAGACCCAGTACTTC. The genes are TRBV7-8 and TRBJ2-5, with 7 bases matching TRBD1. The CDR3 loop spans 15 amino acids. V was clipped by 5 bases and J by 3 bases; unmatched bases: 9. In germline, CDR1 is SGHVS, CDR2 FQNEAQ.

The chain uses TRBV28 and TRBJ1-5; D might be TRBD1 (5 bases). This CDR3 region has 15 residues. V dropped 6 bases and J dropped 2 bases, with 14 bases sitting between them. The germline CDR1 and CDR2 sequences are MDHEN and SYDVKM. CDR3 coding DNA: TGTGCCAGCAGCGGGTTCCAGGGTGGCAATCAGCCCCAGCATTTT. It codes for CASSGFQGGNQPQHF.

The rearrangement joins TRBV29-1 to TRBJ2-6; 9 nucleotides line up with TRBD1. This CDR3 is 16 amino acids long. Germline trimming cut 4 bases from V and 0 bases from J; bases unmatched to any gene: 4. Germline values: CDR1 SQVTM, CDR2 ANQGSEA. The chain's CDR3 is CSVGTGARSGANVLTF. CDR3 nucleotides: TGCAGCGTTGGGACAGGGGCCCGCTCTGGGGCCAACGTCCTGACTTTC.

This clonotype was picked up a small number of times. The chain recombines TRBV29-1 with TRBJ2-3, with D possibly matching TRBD2 (5 bases). The CDR3 has 13 residues. Germline CDR1 reads SQVTM; CDR2 reads ANQGSEA. V lost 7 bases and J lost 6, with 17 bases in between. The CDR3 DNA reads as TGCAGCGCTAGATGGACCCAGCGGGATACGCAGTATTTT. It encodes CSARWTQRDTQYF.

This clonotype was detected a few times. This chain connects TRBV6-2 or TRBV6-3 to TRBJ2-6; 9 bases agree with TRBD2. V shed 7 bases, J shed 0 bases, and the junction held 4 bases outside the gene matches. Per germline, CDR1 MNHEY and CDR2 SVGEGT. The CDR3 totals 16 residues. The CDR3 protein is CASTTSGNSGANVLTF. The CDR3 nucleotides read TGTGCCAGCACGACTAGCGGTAACTCTGGGGCCAACGTCCTGACTTTC.

The table lists this clonotype with a few counts. The CDR3 region has the DNA TGTGCCAGCAGCTTAGCGGGAGAAAGAAGGACAGATACGCAGTATTTT. Residues: CASSLAGERRTDTQYF. The rearrangement links TRBV7-9 to TRBJ2-3, with D maybe TRBD2 (5 bases). Trimming took 0 bases from V and 3 from J, leaving 13 bases between them. The CDR3 runs to 16 residues. Germline V gene data show CDR1 as SEHNR and CDR2 as FQNEAQ (reference sequence).

This clonotype appeared a few times. This sequence joins TRBV6-2 or TRBV6-3 and TRBJ1-1; D remains unclear. The CDR3 runs to 14 residues. Germline loops: CDR1 MNHEY, CDR2 SVGEGT. The V and J ends lost 6 bases and 5 bases respectively, with 16 bases between them. Here the CDR3 reads CASRPSAGWTEAFF. For the CDR3, the DNA is TGTGCCAGCAGACCGTCGGCAGGATGGACTGAAGCTTTCTTT.

Only a few counts were recorded for this clonotype. The V and J genes are TRBV12-3 or TRBV12-4 and TRBJ2-7; 8 bases are shared with TRBD1. The J segment lost 6 bases and the V segment lost 3 bases, leaving 4 bases of the junction unmatched. The CDR3 contains 13 residues. The CDR3 loop reads CASSFLQGAEQYF. CDR3 sequence (DNA): TGTGCCAGCAGTTTCTTGCAGGGGGCCGAGCAGTACTTC.

V usage is TRBV12-3 or TRBV12-4 and J usage is TRBJ2-3; 8 bases map to TRBD2. Losses at the gene ends were 4 bases for V and 3 bases for J; bases not matched to a gene: 9. The length of the CDR3 is 16 residues. DNA for the CDR3: TGTGCCAGCAGTTCCCGGACTAGCCCAGGGACAGATACGCAGTATTTT. Translation: CASSSRTSPGTDTQYF.

This clonotype was picked up many times. The V and J genes are TRBV28 and TRBJ1-1; D is uncertain. The CDR3 has 14 amino acids. CDR1 and CDR2 (germline): MDHEN, SYDVKM. The germline V and J ends were trimmed by 7 bases and 1 base, with 13 bases remaining between them. CDR3 sequence: CASTEAGSNTEAFF. The CDR3 nucleotides read TGTGCCAGCACCGAGGCGGGATCGAACACTGAAGCTTTCTTT. The complete variable domain, with remaining parts taken from reference TRBV28 and TRBJ1-1, reads DVKVTQSSRYLVKRTGEKVFLECVQDMDHENMFWYRQDPGLGLRLIYFSYDVKMKEKGDIPEGYSVSREKKERFSLILESASTNQTSMYLCASTEAGSNTEAFFGQGTRLTVV.

The gene calls are TRBV12-3 or TRBV12-4 and TRBJ1-6; 10 positions match TRBD1. The length of the CDR3 is 15 residues. Losses at the gene ends were 4 bases for V and 10 bases for J; bases not matched to a gene: 7. CDR3 amino acids: CASSYLRDRGSPLHF. DNA for the CDR3: TGTGCCAGCAGTTACCTCCGGGACAGGGGATCACCCCTCCACTTT.

Details on this clonotype: Being one base from a much bigger clone, this may be a read error. This chain links TRBV15 with TRBJ2-1, with TRBD2 matching 8 bases. The V and J ends lost 0 bases and 10 bases, in that order; junction bases with no gene match: 11. The CDR3 is 16 residues long. The germline CDR1 and CDR2 sequences are LNHNV and YYDKDF (reference sequence). CDR3 loop: CATSREDRLALKEQFF. In DNA, the CDR3 is TGTGCCACCAGCAGAGAAGACCGACTAGCGCTTAAAGAGCAGTTCTTC. The full variable domain, with the rest looked up from reference TRBV15 and TRBJ2-1, is DAMVIQNPRYQVTQFGKPVTLSCSQTLNHNVMYWYQQKSSQAPKLLFHYYDKDFNNEADTPDNFQSRRPNTSFCFLDIRSPGLGDTAMYLCATSREDRLALKEQFFGPGTRLTVL.

In this sample, this clonotype turned up a few times. This rearrangement joins TRBV27 to TRBJ1-2; 12 bases are shared with TRBD1. V shed 4 bases and J 3 bases; nucleotides not matched to a gene: 6. Germline values: CDR1 MNHEY, CDR2 SMNVEV (reference sequence). The length of the CDR3 is 16 residues. The CDR3 nucleotides are TGTGCCAGCAGTTCGATAGGGACAGGGGGCGACTATGGCTACACCTTC. Amino acid sequence: CASSSIGTGGDYGYTF.

The V call is TRBV18, the J call TRBJ2-5; D gene unclear. The CDR3 spans 14 residues. The V and J ends lost 3 bases and 5 bases respectively, with 13 bases between them. Germline CDR1 reads KGHSH; CDR2 reads LQKENI. This chain's CDR3 is CASSPTGYAETQYF. CDR3 nucleotide sequence: TGTGCCAGCTCACCGACCGGGTATGCCGAGACCCAGTACTTC.

The rearrangement links TRBV12-3 or TRBV12-4 to TRBJ2-7, with a weak D call TRBD2 (7 bases). V lost 6 bases to trimming and J lost 5 bases, with 17 bases between them. The CDR3 has 14 amino acids. DNA of the CDR3: TGTGCCAGCAGCCCCCTAGGGGGGGGCCACGAGCAGTACTTC. Amino acids: CASSPLGGGHEQYF.

This clonotype was counted between two and nine times. The chain uses TRBV7-3 and TRBJ2-2; no firm D call. V dropped 5 bases and J dropped 1 base, with 5 bases sitting between them. This CDR3 comprises 13 residues. Germline lookup yields CDR1 SGHTA and CDR2 FQGTGA. The CDR3 sequence: CASSVMNTGELFF. The DNA of the CDR3 is TGTGCCAGCAGCGTAATGAACACCGGGGAGCTGTTTTTT. Looking up the rest from reference TRBV7-3 and TRBJ2-2 gives the full variable domain: GAGVSQTPSNKVTEKGKYVELRCDPISGHTALYWYRQSLGQGPEFLIYFQGTGAADDSGLPNDRFFAVRPEGSVSTLKIQRTERGDSAVYLCASSVMNTGELFFGEGSRLTVL.

This rearrangement joins TRBV7-2 to TRBJ2-5, with 10 bases aligning to TRBD1. Unmatched junction bases numbered 8, after V lost 5 bases and J lost 2 bases. This CDR3 contains 16 residues. Germline CDR1 is SGHTA and CDR2 is FQGNSA. The CDR3 DNA sequence: TGTGCCAGCAGCACCCGGGACAGGGGTTGGCAAGAGACCCAGTACTTC. It translates to CASSTRDRGWQETQYF.

In its sample, this clonotype was seen a few times. The CDR3 DNA sequence: TGTGCCACCAGCAAGGGACAGACTAACTATGGCTACACCTTC. Protein: CATSKGQTNYGYTF. The chain has TRBV24-1 and TRBJ1-2; 7 nucleotides align to TRBD1. The CDR3 has 14 amino acids. V lost 7 bases and J lost 0; bases outside the gene matches: 4. From germline, CDR1 is KGHDR and CDR2 SFDVKD.

This chain links TRBV9 with TRBJ2-1; D perhaps matches TRBD1 (5 bases). Germline lookup yields CDR1 SGDLS and CDR2 YYNGEE. This CDR3 region has 16 residues. The V and J ends lost 0 bases and 5 bases respectively, with 15 bases between them. The CDR3 DNA reads as TGTGCCAGCAGCGTAGTGGGGCGGAGACCGGACAATGAGCAGTTCTTC. It specifies CASSVVGRRPDNEQFF. The full variable domain, rest sourced from reference TRBV9 and TRBJ2-1, is DSGVTQTPKHLITATGQRVTLRCSPRSGDLSVYWYQQSLDQGLQFLIQYYNGEERAKGNILERFSAQQFPDLHSELNLSSLELGDSALYFCASSVVGRRPDNEQFFGPGTRLTVL.

The chain links TRBV3-1 to TRBJ2-7; perhaps D is TRBD1 or TRBD2 (5 bases each). CDR1 and CDR2 (germline): LGHDT, YNNKEL (reference sequence). The V end was cut by 5 bases, the J end by 1 base, with 15 bases between. The CDR3 spans 15 residues. The CDR3 loop reads CASSAPGTASYEQYF. In DNA form, the CDR3 reads TGTGCCAGCAGCGCGCCCGGGACGGCTTCCTACGAGCAGTACTTC.

In its sample, this clonotype was seen a few times. The chain recombines TRBV7-3 with TRBJ1-1, with 9 positions matching TRBD1. The CDR3 is made up of 15 amino acids. The germline gives CDR1 SGHTA, CDR2 FQGTGA. V shed 4 bases, J shed 1 base, and the junction held 4 bases outside the gene matches. The CDR3 DNA follows: TGTGCCAGCAGCTCACAGGGGGCGGCGAACACTGAAGCTTTCTTT. This sequence encodes CASSSQGAANTEAFF.

This clonotype was recorded many times. The chain recombines TRBV7-2 with TRBJ2-2; unclear D gene. The germline gives CDR1 SGHTA, CDR2 FQGNSA. This CDR3 comprises 14 residues. Trimming shortened V by 4 bases and J by 4 bases, and 10 bases separated the two germline ends. The CDR3 nucleotides are TGTGCCAGCAGCTCCCTGGGGTCCACCGGGGAGCTGTTTTTT. Translation: CASSSLGSTGELFF.

This clonotype was counted between two and nine times. The chain joins TRBV25-1 to TRBJ2-3, with D possibly matching TRBD2 (6 bases). The CDR3 has 15 amino acids. Germline-derived CDR1 and CDR2 are MGHDK and SYGVNS. The germline V and J ends were trimmed by 4 bases and 2 bases, with 13 bases remaining between them. The CDR3 region is CASSGQPGVTDTQYF. Written as DNA, the CDR3 is TGTGCCAGCAGTGGGCAGCCGGGGGTCACAGATACGCAGTATTTT.